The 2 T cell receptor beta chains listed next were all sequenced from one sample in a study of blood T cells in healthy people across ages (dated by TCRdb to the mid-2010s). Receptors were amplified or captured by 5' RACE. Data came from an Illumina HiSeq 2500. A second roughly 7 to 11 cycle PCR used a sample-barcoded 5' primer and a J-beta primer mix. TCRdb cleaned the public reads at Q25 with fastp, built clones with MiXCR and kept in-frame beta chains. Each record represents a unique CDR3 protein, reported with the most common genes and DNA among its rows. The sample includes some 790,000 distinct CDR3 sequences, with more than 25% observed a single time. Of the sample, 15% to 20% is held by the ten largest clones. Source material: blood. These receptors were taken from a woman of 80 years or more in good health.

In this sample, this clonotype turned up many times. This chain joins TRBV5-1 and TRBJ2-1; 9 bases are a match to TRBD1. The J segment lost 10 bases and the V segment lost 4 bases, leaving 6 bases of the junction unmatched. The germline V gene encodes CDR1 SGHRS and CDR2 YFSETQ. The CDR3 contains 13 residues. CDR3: CASSGWDREEQFF. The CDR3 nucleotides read TGCGCCAGCAGCGGATGGGACAGGGAAGAGCAGTTCTTC.

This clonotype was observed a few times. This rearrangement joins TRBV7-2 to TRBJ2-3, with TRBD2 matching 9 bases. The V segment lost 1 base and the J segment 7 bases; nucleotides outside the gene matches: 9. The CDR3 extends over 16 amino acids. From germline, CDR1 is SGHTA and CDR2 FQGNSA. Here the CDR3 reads CASSLGASGTQNTQYF. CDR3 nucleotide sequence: TGTGCCAGCAGCTTAGGGGCTAGCGGGACACAAAATACGCAGTATTTT.